This T cell receptor (beta chain) stems from a study of identical twins. General study results and limits: Cord blood beta clonotypes that were abundant carried fewer insertions, and memory repertoires showed no such trend.

The CDR3 is 14 residues long. Trimming took off 3 bases at V and 0 bases at J, with 11 bases between the two ends. Germline CDR1 reads SQVTM; CDR2 reads ANQGSEA. There are a few counts of this clonotype. No antigen is known for it. Template switching added a universal primer site, and cDNA bore unique molecular identifiers. TCRdb reprocessed the 5' RACE reads via MiXCR and lists one record per CDR3 protein. The sample has fewer than 500,000 distinct CDR3 sequences, roughly 13% seen once. The same sample was also studied in work on yellow fever vaccine responses in identical twins. That study adds: As reported, the vaccine T cell response of twins seemed partly convergent and partly personalized.

The sequence derives from a woman younger than 35 in good health. Input material: CD4+ T cells sorted from blood. The chain recombines TRBV29-1 with TRBJ1-2; D is perhaps TRBD1 (5 bases). In DNA form, the CDR3 reads TGCAGCGTTGAGCCGGGACCTCCTAACTATGGCTACACCTTC. It is translated as CSVEPGPPNYGYTF. Full variable domain (rest looked up from reference TRBV29-1 and TRBJ1-2): SAVISQKPSRDICQRGTSLTIQCQVDSQVTMMFWYRQQPGQSLTLIATANQGSEATYESGFVIDKFPISRPNLTFSTLTVSNMSPEDSSIYLCSVEPGPPNYGYTFGSGTRLTVV.